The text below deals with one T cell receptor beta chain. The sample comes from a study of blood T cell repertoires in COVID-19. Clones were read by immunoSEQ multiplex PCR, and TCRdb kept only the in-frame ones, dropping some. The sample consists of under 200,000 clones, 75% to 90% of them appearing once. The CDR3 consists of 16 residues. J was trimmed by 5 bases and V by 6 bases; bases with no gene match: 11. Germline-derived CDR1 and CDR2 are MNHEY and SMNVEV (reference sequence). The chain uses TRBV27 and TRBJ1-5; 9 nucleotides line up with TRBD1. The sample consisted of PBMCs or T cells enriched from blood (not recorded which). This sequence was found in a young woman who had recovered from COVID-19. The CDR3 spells CASRPSMDRGHQPQHF. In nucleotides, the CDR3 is TGTGCCAGCAGACCCTCAATGGACAGGGGACATCAGCCCCAGCATTTT.